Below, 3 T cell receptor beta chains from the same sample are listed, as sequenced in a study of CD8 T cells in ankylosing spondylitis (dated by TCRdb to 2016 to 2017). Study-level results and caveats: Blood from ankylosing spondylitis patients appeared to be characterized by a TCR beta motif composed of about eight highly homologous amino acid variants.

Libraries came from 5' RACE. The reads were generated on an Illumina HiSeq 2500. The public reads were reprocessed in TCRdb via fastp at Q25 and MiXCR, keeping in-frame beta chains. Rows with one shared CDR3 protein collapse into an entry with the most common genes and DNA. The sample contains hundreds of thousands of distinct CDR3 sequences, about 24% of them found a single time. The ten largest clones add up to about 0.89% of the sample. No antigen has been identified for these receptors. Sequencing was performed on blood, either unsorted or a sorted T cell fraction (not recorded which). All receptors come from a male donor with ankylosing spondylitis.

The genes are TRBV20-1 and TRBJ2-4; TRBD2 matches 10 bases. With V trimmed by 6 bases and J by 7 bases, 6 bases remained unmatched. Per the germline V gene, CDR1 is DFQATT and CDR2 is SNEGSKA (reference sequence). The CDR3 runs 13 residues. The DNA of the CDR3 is TGCAGTGCACGTACTAGCGGGAACAACATTCAGTACTTC. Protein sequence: CSARTSGNNIQYF.

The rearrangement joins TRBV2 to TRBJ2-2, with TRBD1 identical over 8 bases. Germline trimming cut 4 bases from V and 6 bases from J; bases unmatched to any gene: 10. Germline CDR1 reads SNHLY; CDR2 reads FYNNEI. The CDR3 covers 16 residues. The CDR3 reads CASSGWDRKVAGELFF. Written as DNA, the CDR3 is TGTGCCAGCAGTGGATGGGACAGGAAGGTGGCCGGGGAGCTGTTTTTT.

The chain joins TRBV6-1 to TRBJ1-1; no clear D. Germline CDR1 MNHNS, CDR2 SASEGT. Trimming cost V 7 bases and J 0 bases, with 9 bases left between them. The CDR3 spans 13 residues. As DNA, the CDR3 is TGTGCCAGCATGCGGGAGGTGAACACTGAAGCTTTCTTT. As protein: CASMREVNTEAFF.